One and the same sample provided the 17 T cell receptor beta chains below, sequenced in a study of T cell responses to AZD1222 COVID-19 vaccine. Sequencing was performed with immunoSEQ multiplex PCR; in TCRdb, only in-frame clones are kept and a portion is missing. The sample yields around 67,000 clones, around 82% seen once. Sequences were derived from peripheral blood, sampled 28 days after the second AZD1222 dose. The source is an adult who received the AZD1222 COVID-19 vaccine.

The chain has TRBV11-2 and TRBJ1-2; no clear D gene. Germline V gene data show CDR1 as SGHAT and CDR2 as FQNNGV. This CDR3 has 12 amino acids. The V gene lost 3 bases and the J gene lost 5 bases, with 7 bases spanning the gap. The CDR3 sequence is CASSFSLYGYTF. The CDR3 DNA follows: TGTGCCAGCAGCTTTAGTTTGTATGGCTACACCTTC.

The rearrangement uses TRBV28 and TRBJ2-7; no clear D gene. Germline CDR1 and CDR2: MDHEN and SYDVKM. This CDR3 has 15 amino acids. Trimming left V 3 bases short and J 1 base short, with 13 bases between. For the CDR3, the DNA is TGTGCCAGCAGTTTCTTATCTATCAAATCCTACGAGCAGTACTTC. It codes for CASSFLSIKSYEQYF. The full variable domain, completed using reference TRBV28 and TRBJ2-7, is DVKVTQSSRYLVKRTGEKVFLECVQDMDHENMFWYRQDPGLGLRLIYFSYDVKMKEKGDIPEGYSVSREKKERFSLILESASTNQTSMYLCASSFLSIKSYEQYFGPGTRLTVT.

The gene calls are TRBV2 and TRBJ1-4; D may be TRBD1 (6 bases). Trimming stripped 5 bases from V and 2 bases from J, with 12 bases between. The CDR3 has 15 residues. The germline gives CDR1 SNHLY, CDR2 FYNNEI. CDR3 in DNA: TGTGCCAGCAGTACCACAGGGATCACTAATGAAAAACTGTTTTTT. This sequence encodes CASSTTGITNEKLFF.

The chain joins TRBV11-3 to TRBJ1-6; the match to TRBD1 covers 9 bases. Germline loops: CDR1 SGHNT, CDR2 YENEEA. The CDR3 sequence is 20 residues long. V was clipped by 1 base and J by 7 bases; unmatched bases: 17. The CDR3 DNA is TGTGCCAGCAGCTTAGCCCAGGGACAGGGATCTAGTCTGTGGAATTCACCCCTCCACTTT. As protein: CASSLAQGQGSSLWNSPLHF.

The genes are TRBV12-5 and TRBJ2-2; D is possibly TRBD1 (6 bases). CDR1 and CDR2 from the germline V gene are LGHNT and FRNRAP. The CDR3 consists of 17 residues. Trimming shortened V by 0 bases and J by 9 bases, and 20 bases separated the two germline ends. CDR3 in amino acids: CASGLVTADRQPRELFF. In nucleotides, the CDR3 is TGTGCTAGTGGTTTGGTAACGGCTGACAGGCAGCCAAGGGAGCTGTTTTTT.

This clone was recorded a few times. The chain is built from TRBV5-6 and TRBJ1-2; 9 positions agree with TRBD1. Germline lookup yields CDR1 SGHDT and CDR2 YYEEEE. V trimming: 4 bases; J trimming: 3 bases; junction bases outside the gene matches: 4. CDR3 length: 14 residues. The chain's CDR3 is CASSPTGGYYGYTF. For the CDR3, the DNA is TGTGCCAGCAGCCCCACAGGGGGCTACTATGGCTACACCTTC. The variable domain in full, completed from reference TRBV5-6 and TRBJ1-2, reads DAGVTQSPTHLIKTRGQQVTLRCSPKSGHDTVSWYQQALGQGPQFIFQYYEEEERQRGNFPDRFSGHQFPNYSSELNVNALLLGDSALYLCASSPTGGYYGYTFGSGTRLTVV.

This rearrangement joins TRBV2 to TRBJ1-1; D is ambiguous. Germline lookup yields CDR1 SNHLY and CDR2 FYNNEI. Trimming removed 6 bases at V and 4 bases at J, with 18 bases between. The CDR3 has 15 residues. The CDR3 region is CASSLRPKGGTEAFF. In nucleotides, the CDR3 is TGTGCCAGCAGCCTCCGACCCAAAGGCGGCACTGAAGCTTTCTTT. Filled out from reference TRBV2 and TRBJ1-1, the complete variable domain reads EPEVTQTPSHQVTQMGQEVILRCVPISNHLYFYWYRQILGQKVEFLVSFYNNEISEKSEIFDDQFSVERPDGSNFTLKIRSTKLEDSAMYFCASSLRPKGGTEAFFGQGTRLTVV.

J is TRBJ2-7 and V is TRBV11-2; D perhaps matches TRBD2 (7 bases). Deletions cut 0 bases from V and 2 bases from J, with 14 bases between. CDR3 length: 16 residues. From germline, CDR1 is SGHAT and CDR2 FQNNGV. Here the CDR3 DNA reads TGTGCCAGCAGCTTAGATCCTGGGGGGGCCACCTACGAGCAGTACTTC. Protein product: CASSLDPGGATYEQYF.

The J gene is TRBJ2-1, the V gene TRBV10-3, with D unresolved. The V gene lost 7 bases and the J gene lost 7 bases, with 20 bases spanning the gap. The CDR3 has 15 amino acids. The V gene's germline CDR1 is ENHRY and CDR2 SYGVKD. The CDR3 nucleotides read TGTGCCATCAAAGAAGACAAAACCGATGGGAATGAGCAGTTCTTC. It yields the protein CAIKEDKTDGNEQFF.

The genes are TRBV11-2 and TRBJ2-5; no reliable D call. The V gene lost 4 bases and the J gene lost 5 bases, with 5 bases spanning the gap. The germline V gene encodes CDR1 SGHAT and CDR2 FQNNGV. This CDR3 spans 11 amino acids. The chain's CDR3 is CASSYDETQYF. CDR3 bases: TGTGCCAGCAGCTATGATGAGACCCAGTACTTC. The full variable domain, rest sourced from reference TRBV11-2 and TRBJ2-5, is EAGVAQSPRYKIIEKRQSVAFWCNPISGHATLYWYQQILGQGPKLLIQFQNNGVVDDSQLPKDRFSAERLKGVDSTLKIQPAKLEDSAVYLCASSYDETQYFGPGTRLLVL.

The chain joins TRBV20-1 to TRBJ1-1; no firm D call. V was clipped by 8 bases and J by 4 bases, with 11 bases between them. The CDR3 sequence is 11 residues long. Germline V CDR1 and CDR2: DFQATT, SNEGSKA (reference sequence). The CDR3 loop reads CSTLLVTEAFF. DNA of the CDR3: TGCAGTACATTACTGGTCACTGAAGCTTTCTTT.

The chain employs TRBV10-3 and TRBJ1-1; D uncertain. CDR1 is ENHRY, CDR2 SYGVKD, per germline. Trimming left V 0 bases short and J 1 base short, with 18 bases between. The CDR3 length is 18 residues. Here the CDR3 reads CAISESNRIIPTNTEAFF. The DNA for the CDR3 is TGTGCCATCAGTGAGTCGAATAGGATTATTCCAACGAACACTGAAGCTTTCTTT.

This rearrangement joins TRBV5-1 to TRBJ1-2; D remains ambiguous. V lost 7 bases to trimming and J lost 4 bases, with 11 bases between them. Germline CDR1 reads SGHRS; CDR2 reads YFSETQ. This CDR3 has 12 residues. The CDR3 DNA is TGCGCCAGCGGTGGTGAGGGCTATGGCTACACCTTC. The encoded protein is CASGGEGYGYTF.

The genes are TRBV6-5 and TRBJ2-1, with no clear D. V dropped 7 bases and J dropped 5 bases, with 6 bases sitting between them. CDR1 is MNHEY and CDR2 is SVGAGI in the germline V gene. CDR3 length: 11 residues. The CDR3 here is CASTNNNEQFF. As DNA, the CDR3 is TGTGCCAGCACCAACAACAATGAGCAGTTCTTC.

The chain recombines TRBV28 with TRBJ1-6; 8 nucleotides agree with TRBD1. CDR3 length equals 15 residues. V lost 4 bases and J lost 8; bases outside the gene matches: 7. Germline lookup yields CDR1 MDHEN and CDR2 SYDVKM. In DNA form, the CDR3 reads TGTGCCAGCAGTTCTCCTGGGACAGGTCATTCACCCCTCCACTTT. It specifies CASSSPGTGHSPLHF.

The CDR3 bases are TGTGCCAGCAGCTTACGCCCCGGGGGGAGTTACTATGGCTACACCTTC. It encodes CASSLRPGGSYYGYTF. The genes are TRBV7-8 and TRBJ1-2; D perhaps matches TRBD1 (5 bases). Germline lookup yields CDR1 SGHVS and CDR2 FQNEAQ. Deletions cut 2 bases from V and 3 bases from J, with 16 bases between. The CDR3 has 16 amino acids.

The chain links TRBV4-2 to TRBJ1-4; D is possibly TRBD1 (6 bases). This CDR3 is 15 amino acids long. Trimming removed 0 bases from V and 10 bases from J, with 15 bases in between. The V gene's germline CDR1 is LGHNA and CDR2 YNFKEQ. CDR3 sequence reads: CASSQDRQGLGKLFF. CDR3 in DNA: TGTGCCAGCAGCCAAGATCGGCAGGGGCTGGGAAAACTGTTTTTT.